This T cell receptor beta chain was captured by sequencing in a study of blood T cell repertoires in COVID-19. The table came from immunoSEQ multiplex PCR; TCRdb's copy has only in-frame clones and leaves some out. The sample lists under 350,000 clones, about nine tenths occurring once. This CDR3 spans 11 amino acids. CDR1 MDHEN and CDR2 SYDVKM come from the germline V gene. V dropped 7 bases and J dropped 6 bases, with 10 bases sitting between them. The sample was PBMCs or T cells enriched from blood (not recorded which). V is TRBV28 and J is TRBJ2-7; tentative D call: TRBD1 (6 bases). The receptor's source is a woman younger than 30 who had recovered from COVID-19. CDR3 residues: CASTGGLEQYF. CDR3 DNA sequence: TGTGCCAGCACTGGGGGCCTCGAGCAGTACTTC.